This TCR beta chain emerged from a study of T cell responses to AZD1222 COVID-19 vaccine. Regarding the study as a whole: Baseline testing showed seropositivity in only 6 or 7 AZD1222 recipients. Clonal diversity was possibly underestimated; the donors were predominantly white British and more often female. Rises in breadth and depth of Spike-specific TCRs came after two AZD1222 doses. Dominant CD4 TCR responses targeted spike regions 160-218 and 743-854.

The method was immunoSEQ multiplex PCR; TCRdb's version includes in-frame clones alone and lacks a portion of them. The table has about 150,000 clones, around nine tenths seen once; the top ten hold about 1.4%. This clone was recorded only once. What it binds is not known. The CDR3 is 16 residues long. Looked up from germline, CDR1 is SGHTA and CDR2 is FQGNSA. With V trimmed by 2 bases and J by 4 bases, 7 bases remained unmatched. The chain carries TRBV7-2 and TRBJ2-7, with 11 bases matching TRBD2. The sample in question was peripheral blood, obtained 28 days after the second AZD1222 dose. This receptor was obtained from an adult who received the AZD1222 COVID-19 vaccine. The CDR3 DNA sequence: TGTGCCAGCAGCTTAAGGCTAGCGGGGGGTACTTACGAGCAGTACTTC. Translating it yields CASSLRLAGGTYEQYF.